These 13 T cell receptor beta chains came from one sample sequenced in a study of spatial heterogeneity in lung cancer. TCRdb processed the 5' RACE reads anew with MiXCR; each CDR3 protein has one entry. The sample holds about 22,000 distinct CDR3 sequences, roughly 4.6% seen once. Time point meaning: sample taken at primary tumor resection. Researchers sequenced whole RNA taken from tumor, nontumor lung or frozen PBMC without sorting. This sample comprised PBMCs, obtained at surgery. The receptors were gathered from a male donor with early-stage non-small cell lung cancer.

There are many counts of this clonotype. V gene TRBV3-1 combines with J gene TRBJ2-5; a possible D gene is TRBD2 (5 bases). V lost 6 bases and J lost 5, with 13 bases in between. The CDR3 runs 13 residues. Germline-derived CDR1 and CDR2 are LGHDT and YNNKEL (reference sequence). The CDR3 DNA reads as TGTGCCAGCAGACGATCGGCGGGTGAGACCCAGTACTTC. Its translation: CASRRSAGETQYF.

This clonotype has only a few counts. V usage is TRBV7-6 and J usage is TRBJ2-2; 11 bases align to TRBD1. Unmatched junction bases numbered 5, after V lost 2 bases and J lost 6 bases. Per the germline V gene, CDR1 is SGHVS and CDR2 is FNYEAQ. This CDR3 is built from 16 residues. The CDR3 loop reads CASSLQPGQGAGELFF. The CDR3 coding sequence is TGTGCCAGCAGCTTACAGCCGGGACAGGGGGCCGGGGAGCTGTTTTTT.

This clonotype has ten or more counts. The genes are TRBV5-5 and TRBJ2-7; no firm D call. The CDR3 covers 12 residues. Germline V gene lookup returns CDR1 SGHKS and CDR2 YYEKEE (reference sequence). V lost 2 bases and J 4 bases, leaving 7 bases between the germline ends. DNA for the CDR3: TGTGCCAGCAGCTTAGATTGGTACGAGCAGTACTTC. Its protein is CASSLDWYEQYF.

At least ten counts were recorded for this clonotype. The chain recombines TRBV5-4 with TRBJ2-1; 8 bases align to TRBD1. Germline loops: CDR1 SGHNT, CDR2 YYREEE (reference sequence). Trimming cost V 4 bases and J 4 bases; bases outside gene matches: 7. This CDR3 region has 15 residues. For the CDR3, the DNA is TGTGCCAGCAGCCCCCCCCAGGGGGCTTACAATGAGCAGTTCTTC. This codes for CASSPPQGAYNEQFF.

The genes are TRBV5-1 and TRBJ2-1; 11 bases fit TRBD2. The V segment lost 2 bases and the J segment 0 bases; nucleotides outside the gene matches: 4. Germline CDR1 SGHRS, CDR2 YFSETQ. There are 17 residues in the CDR3. For the CDR3, the DNA is TGCGCCAGCAGCTTTACTAGCGGGGGAAGCTCCTACAATGAGCAGTTCTTC. Translating it yields CASSFTSGGSSYNEQFF.

This clonotype was detected only a few times. The chain carries TRBV2 and TRBJ1-5, with 7 bases aligning to TRBD1. Trimming removed 6 bases from V and 5 bases from J; junction bases left unmatched: 7. Germline lookup yields CDR1 SNHLY and CDR2 FYNNEI. The CDR3 contains 14 residues. Here the CDR3 DNA reads TGTGCCAGCAGACTGACAGGGAAAGATCAGCCCCAGCATTTT. It codes for CASRLTGKDQPQHF.

This clonotype was counted many times. The V and J genes are TRBV7-9 and TRBJ1-5, with TRBD1 identical over 8 bases. V lost 3 bases to trimming and J lost 3 bases; unmatched junction nucleotides: 4. The germline CDR1 and CDR2 sequences are SEHNR and FQNEAQ (reference sequence). CDR3 length: 15 residues. Here the CDR3 reads CASSFDRGPNQPQHF. CDR3 nucleotide sequence: TGTGCCAGCAGCTTTGACAGGGGACCCAATCAGCCCCAGCATTTT.

The table lists this clonotype with many counts. The V call is TRBV12-3 or TRBV12-4, the J call TRBJ2-5; D is uncertain. The germline V and J ends were trimmed by 3 bases and 3 bases, with 11 bases remaining between them. CDR3 size: 14 residues. The CDR3 region is CASSFASTKETQYF. The CDR3 coding sequence is TGTGCCAGCAGTTTTGCATCGACAAAAGAGACCCAGTACTTC.

This clonotype was seen at least ten times. The chain is built from TRBV6-1 and TRBJ1-4; maybe TRBD1 (6 bases). From germline, CDR1 is MNHNS and CDR2 SASEGT. The V end was cut by 3 bases, the J end by 5 bases, with 10 bases between. This CDR3 spans 14 amino acids. CDR3 DNA: TGTGCCAGCAGTGACGGACAGCCGAATGAAAAACTGTTTTTT. Its translation: CASSDGQPNEKLFF.

The table lists this clonotype with many counts. The rearrangement uses TRBV7-2 and TRBJ1-2; 8 bases map to TRBD1. Germline lookup yields CDR1 SGHTA and CDR2 FQGNSA. After removal of 1 base from V and 0 bases from J, the junction contained 4 bases not matched to a gene. CDR3 length equals 16 residues. This chain's CDR3 is CASSLVRTGTNYGYTF. CDR3 nucleotide sequence: TGTGCCAGCAGCTTAGTGCGGACAGGGACTAACTATGGCTACACCTTC.

This clonotype was detected many times. The chain has TRBV28 and TRBJ2-2, with D uncertain. This CDR3 region has 13 residues. The ends were cut back, 3 bases at V and 5 bases at J, with 7 bases in the middle. Germline lookup yields CDR1 MDHEN and CDR2 SYDVKM. The CDR3 sequence is CASSFKGTGELFF. As DNA, the CDR3 is TGTGCCAGCAGTTTTAAAGGGACCGGGGAGCTGTTTTTT.

This clonotype was detected ten times or more. This chain links TRBV28 with TRBJ2-5, with D possibly matching TRBD2 (6 bases). The germline CDR1 and CDR2 sequences are MDHEN and SYDVKM. The V end lost 8 bases, the J end lost 7 bases, and 17 bases lay between the germline ends. The CDR3 runs 13 residues. CDR3 amino acids: CASGREAAGTQYF. DNA for the CDR3: TGTGCCAGCGGAAGGGAGGCCGCCGGGACCCAGTACTTC.

Comment on this clonotype: Possible read error: a much larger clone is one base away. The chain carries TRBV5-5 and TRBJ1-1, with no clear D. Germline assignment: CDR1 SGHKS and CDR2 YYEKEE (reference sequence). Between the trimmed V and J ends, which lost 5 bases and 11 bases, there was a span of 22 bases. The CDR3 contains 14 residues. The CDR3 bases are TGTGCCAGCAGTTTTACCTCGGAAAGAGACGGGGCTTTCTTT. Encoded protein: CASSFTSERDGAFF.